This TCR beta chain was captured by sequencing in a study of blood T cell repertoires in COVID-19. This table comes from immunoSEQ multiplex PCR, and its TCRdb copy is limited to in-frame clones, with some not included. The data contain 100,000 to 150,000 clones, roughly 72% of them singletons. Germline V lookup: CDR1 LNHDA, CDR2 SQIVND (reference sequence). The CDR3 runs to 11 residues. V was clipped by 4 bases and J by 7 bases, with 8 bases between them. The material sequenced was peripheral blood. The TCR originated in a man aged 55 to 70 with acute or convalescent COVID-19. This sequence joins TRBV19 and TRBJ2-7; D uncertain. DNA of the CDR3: TGTGCCAGTAGTACCTCCCGGGAGCAGTACTTC. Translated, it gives CASSTSREQYF.